These 9 T cell receptor beta chains originate from one sample sequenced in a study of blood T cells in healthy people across ages (dated by TCRdb to 2015 to 2017). Receptors were amplified or captured by 5' RACE. Sequencing instrument: Illumina HiSeq 2500. The second PCR ran for roughly 7 to 11 cycles and used a J-beta primer mix along with a sample-barcoded 5' primer. In-frame beta chains were kept once TCRdb had trimmed the public reads at Q25 with fastp and called clones with MiXCR. Rows merge per CDR3 protein into single entries with the most common DNA and genes. The sample profile shows roughly 2 million distinct CDR3 sequences; around 50% of them were found once. Less than 2.5% of the sample is in the top ten clones. Sequenced input: blood. The receptors stem from a woman aged 40 to 49 in good health.

This clonotype was observed a handful of times. CDR3 residues: CASSLYPAGDYEQYF. Written as DNA, the CDR3 is TGCGCCAGCAGCTTATATCCAGCGGGGGACTACGAGCAGTACTTC. The gene calls are TRBV5-1 and TRBJ2-7; 8 bases fit TRBD2. The germline gives CDR1 SGHRS, CDR2 YFSETQ. Losses at the gene ends were 2 bases for V and 3 bases for J; bases not matched to a gene: 7. The CDR3 extends over 15 amino acids.

In this sample, this clonotype turned up a few times. The V call is TRBV28, the J call TRBJ2-5; TRBD1 agrees at 8 bases. The CDR3 runs to 15 residues. Germline V lookup: CDR1 MDHEN, CDR2 SYDVKM. With V trimmed by 3 bases and J by 0 bases, 3 bases remained unmatched. The CDR3 reads CASSFRTGYQETQYF. Here the CDR3 DNA reads TGTGCCAGCAGTTTTCGGACAGGGTACCAAGAGACCCAGTACTTC.

The chain links TRBV3-1 to TRBJ1-4; 7 bases line up with TRBD1. Germline V gene sequence: CDR1 LGHDT, CDR2 YNNKEL (reference sequence). V was pared by 4 bases and J by 8 bases, with 1 base of the junction left unmatched. This CDR3 region has 12 residues. CDR3 loop: CASSRDSEKLFF. CDR3 in DNA: TGTGCCAGCAGCCGGGACAGCGAAAAACTGTTTTTT.

The J gene is TRBJ2-2, the V gene TRBV19; perhaps TRBD1 as D (6 bases). V was clipped by 4 bases and J by 0 bases, with 24 bases between them. The CDR3 is 20 amino acids. Germline V gives CDR1 LNHDA, CDR2 SQIVND (reference sequence). In DNA, the CDR3 is TGTGCCAGTAGTACCAACCCGGGACACTTCACCCACGCGAACACCGGGGAGCTGTTTTTT. Its translation: CASSTNPGHFTHANTGELFF.

The genes are TRBV9 and TRBJ1-2; D gene uncertain. Trimming cost V 3 bases and J 0 bases, with 12 bases left between them. Germline CDR1 SGDLS, CDR2 YYNGEE. This CDR3 region has 15 residues. CDR3 residues: CASSAAQLANYGYTF. The CDR3 nucleotides read TGTGCCAGCAGCGCCGCTCAGTTAGCTAACTATGGCTACACCTTC.

The gene calls are TRBV20-1 and TRBJ1-2; no clear D gene. The V end was cut by 3 bases, the J end by 3 bases, with 5 bases between. This CDR3 is built from 11 residues. CDR1 and CDR2 from the germline V gene are DFQATT and SNEGSKA (reference sequence). This CDR3 is CSARLYYGYTF. DNA of the CDR3: TGCAGTGCTAGGCTTTACTATGGCTACACCTTC.

In this sample, this clonotype turned up a few times. The chain employs TRBV15 and TRBJ2-1, with 9 bases lining up with TRBD2. CDR3 length: 13 amino acids. The V gene's germline CDR1 is LNHNV and CDR2 YYDKDF (reference sequence). Losses at the gene ends were 6 bases for V and 8 bases for J; bases not matched to a gene: 5. The CDR3 DNA is TGTGCCACCAGGCGGGGGGGTGACGATGAGCAGTTCTTC. It encodes CATRRGGDDEQFF.

The chain couples TRBV7-2 to TRBJ2-1; 10 nucleotides agree with TRBD2. CDR3 length: 19 amino acids. Per the germline V gene, CDR1 is SGHTA and CDR2 is FQGNSA. The V gene end was trimmed by 3 bases and the J gene end by 1 base; junction bases not matched to a gene: 12. DNA of the CDR3: TGTGCCAGCAGCTTCCTTACTAGCGGGGCACTGTGGTCCTACAATGAGCAGTTCTTC. Its translation is CASSFLTSGALWSYNEQFF.

The genes are TRBV12-3 or TRBV12-4 and TRBJ2-7; 11 nucleotides align to TRBD1. Losses at the gene ends were 8 bases for V and 2 bases for J; bases not matched to a gene: 14. CDR3 length: 17 amino acids. CDR3 coding DNA: TGTGCCAGCTGTCCTCCTCCCCGGGGACAGGGGGCCTACGAGCAGTACTTC. It translates to CASCPPPRGQGAYEQYF.